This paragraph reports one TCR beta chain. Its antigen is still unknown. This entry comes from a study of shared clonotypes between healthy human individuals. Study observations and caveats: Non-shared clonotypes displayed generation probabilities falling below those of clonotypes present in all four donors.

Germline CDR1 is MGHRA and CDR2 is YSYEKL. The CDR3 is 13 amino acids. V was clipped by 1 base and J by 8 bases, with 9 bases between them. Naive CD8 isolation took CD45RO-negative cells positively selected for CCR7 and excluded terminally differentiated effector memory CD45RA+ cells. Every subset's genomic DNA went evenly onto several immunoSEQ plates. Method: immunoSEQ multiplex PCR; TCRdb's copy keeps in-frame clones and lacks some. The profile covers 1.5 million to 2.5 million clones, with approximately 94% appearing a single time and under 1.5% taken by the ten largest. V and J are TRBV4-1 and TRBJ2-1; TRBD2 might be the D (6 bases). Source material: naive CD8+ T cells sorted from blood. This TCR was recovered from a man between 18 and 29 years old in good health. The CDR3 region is CASSQGGDYEQFF. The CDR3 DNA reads TGCGCCAGCAGCCAAGGGGGGGATTATGAGCAGTTCTTC.